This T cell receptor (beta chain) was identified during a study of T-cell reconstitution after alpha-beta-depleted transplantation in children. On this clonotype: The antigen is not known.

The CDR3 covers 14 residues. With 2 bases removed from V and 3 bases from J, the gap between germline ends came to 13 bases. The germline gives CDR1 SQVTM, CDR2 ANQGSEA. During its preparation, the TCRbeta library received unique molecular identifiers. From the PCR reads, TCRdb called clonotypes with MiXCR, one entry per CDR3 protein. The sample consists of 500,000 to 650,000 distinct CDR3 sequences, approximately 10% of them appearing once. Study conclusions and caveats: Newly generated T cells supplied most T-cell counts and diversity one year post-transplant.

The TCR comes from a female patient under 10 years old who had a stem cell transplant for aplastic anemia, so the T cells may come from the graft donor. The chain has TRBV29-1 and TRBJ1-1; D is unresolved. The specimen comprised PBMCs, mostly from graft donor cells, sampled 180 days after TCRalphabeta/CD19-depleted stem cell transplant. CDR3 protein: CSVEWATVYTEAFF. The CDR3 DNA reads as TGCAGCGTTGAATGGGCCACTGTATACACTGAAGCTTTCTTT. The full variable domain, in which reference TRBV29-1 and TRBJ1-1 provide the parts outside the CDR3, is SAVISQKPSRDICQRGTSLTIQCQVDSQVTMMFWYRQQPGQSLTLIATANQGSEATYESGFVIDKFPISRPNLTFSTLTVSNMSPEDSSIYLCSVEWATVYTEAFFGQGTRLTVV.